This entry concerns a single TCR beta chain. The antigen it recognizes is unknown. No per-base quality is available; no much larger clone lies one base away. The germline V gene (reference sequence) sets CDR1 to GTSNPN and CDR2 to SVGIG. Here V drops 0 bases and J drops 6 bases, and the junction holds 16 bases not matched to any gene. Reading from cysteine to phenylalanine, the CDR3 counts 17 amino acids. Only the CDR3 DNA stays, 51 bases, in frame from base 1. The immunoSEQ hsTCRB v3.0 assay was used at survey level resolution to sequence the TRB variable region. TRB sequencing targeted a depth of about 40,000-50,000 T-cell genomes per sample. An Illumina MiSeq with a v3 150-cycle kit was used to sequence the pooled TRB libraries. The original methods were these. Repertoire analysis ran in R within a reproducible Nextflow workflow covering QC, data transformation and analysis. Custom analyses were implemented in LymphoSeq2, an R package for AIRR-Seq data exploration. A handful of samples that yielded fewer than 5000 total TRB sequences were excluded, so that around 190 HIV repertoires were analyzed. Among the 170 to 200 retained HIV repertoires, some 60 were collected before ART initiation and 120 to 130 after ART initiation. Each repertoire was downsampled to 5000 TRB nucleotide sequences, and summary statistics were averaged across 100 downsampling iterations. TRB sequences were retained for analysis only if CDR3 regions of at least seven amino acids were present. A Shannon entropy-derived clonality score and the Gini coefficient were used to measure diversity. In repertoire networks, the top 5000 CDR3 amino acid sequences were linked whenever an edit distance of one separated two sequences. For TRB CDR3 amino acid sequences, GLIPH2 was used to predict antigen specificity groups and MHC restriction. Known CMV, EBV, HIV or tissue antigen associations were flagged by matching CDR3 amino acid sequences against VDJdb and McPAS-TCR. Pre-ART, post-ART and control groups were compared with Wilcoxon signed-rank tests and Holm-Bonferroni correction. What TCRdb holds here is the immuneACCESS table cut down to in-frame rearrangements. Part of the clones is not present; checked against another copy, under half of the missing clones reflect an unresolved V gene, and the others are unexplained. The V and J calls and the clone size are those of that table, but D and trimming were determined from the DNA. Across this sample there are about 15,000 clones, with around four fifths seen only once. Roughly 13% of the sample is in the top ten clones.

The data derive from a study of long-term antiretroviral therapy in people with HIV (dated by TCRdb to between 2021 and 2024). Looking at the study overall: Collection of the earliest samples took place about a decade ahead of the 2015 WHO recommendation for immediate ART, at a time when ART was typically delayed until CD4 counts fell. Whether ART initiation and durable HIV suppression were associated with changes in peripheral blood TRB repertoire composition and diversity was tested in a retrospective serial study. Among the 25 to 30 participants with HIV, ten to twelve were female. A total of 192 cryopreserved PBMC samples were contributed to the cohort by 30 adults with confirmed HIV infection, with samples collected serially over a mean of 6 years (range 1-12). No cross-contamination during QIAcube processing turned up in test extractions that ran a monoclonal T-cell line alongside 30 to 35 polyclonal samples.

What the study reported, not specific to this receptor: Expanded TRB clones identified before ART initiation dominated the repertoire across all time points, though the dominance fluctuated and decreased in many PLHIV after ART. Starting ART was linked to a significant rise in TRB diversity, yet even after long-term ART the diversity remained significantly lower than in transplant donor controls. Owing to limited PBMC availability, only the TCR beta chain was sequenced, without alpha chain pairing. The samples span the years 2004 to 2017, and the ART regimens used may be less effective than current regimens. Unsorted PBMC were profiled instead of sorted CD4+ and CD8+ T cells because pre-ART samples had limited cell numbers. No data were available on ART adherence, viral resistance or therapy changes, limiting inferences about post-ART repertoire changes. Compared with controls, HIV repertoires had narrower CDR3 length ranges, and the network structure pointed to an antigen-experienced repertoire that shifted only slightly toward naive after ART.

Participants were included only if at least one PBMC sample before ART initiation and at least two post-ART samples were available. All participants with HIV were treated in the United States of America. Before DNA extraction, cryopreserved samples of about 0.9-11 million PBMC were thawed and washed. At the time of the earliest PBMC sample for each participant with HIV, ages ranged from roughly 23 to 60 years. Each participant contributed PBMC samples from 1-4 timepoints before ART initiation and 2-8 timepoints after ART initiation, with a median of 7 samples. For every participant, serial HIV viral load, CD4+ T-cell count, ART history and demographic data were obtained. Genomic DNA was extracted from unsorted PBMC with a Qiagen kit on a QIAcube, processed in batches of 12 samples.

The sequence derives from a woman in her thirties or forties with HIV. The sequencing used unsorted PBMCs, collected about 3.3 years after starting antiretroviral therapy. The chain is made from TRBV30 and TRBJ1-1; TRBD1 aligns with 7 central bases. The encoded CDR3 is CAWSVSVGRGGRAEAFF. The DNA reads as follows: TGTGCCTGGAGTGTTAGTGTGGGCAGGGGGGGGAGGGCTGAAGCTTTCTTT.